This TCR beta chain was profiled in a study of T cells in Graves' hyperthyroidism and ophthalmopathy. The CDR3 spans 16 residues. V was shortened by 0 bases and J by 0 bases, with 12 bases between the two germline ends. Germline assignment: CDR1 ENHRY and CDR2 SYGVKD. Amplified TCR beta CDR3 regions derived from RNA transcripts. TCR CDR3 regions were first amplified by RT-PCR with HTBI primers. TCRdb processed the multiplex PCR reads anew with MiXCR; each CDR3 protein has one entry. This repertoire shows approximately 640,000 distinct CDR3 sequences, about 45% found once; its top ten account for 6.5% to 9%.

What was sequenced was peripheral blood or thyroid tissue (not recorded which). The genes are TRBV10-3 and TRBJ2-7, with D possibly TRBD1 on 6 matching bases. This clonotype was sampled from an adult man with Graves' disease, either hyperthyroidism or ophthalmopathy (not recorded which). CDR3 DNA sequence: TGTGCCATCAGTGAGTCACAGGGACGGAGCTCCTACGAGCAGTACTTC. This gives the protein CAISESQGRSSYEQYF.